This TCR beta chain comes out of a study of blood T cells in healthy people across ages. The study's findings and limits: A strong correlation was found between TCR beta diversity and the percentage of naive T cells. Age showed a roughly linear inverse relationship with TCR beta diversity per million T cells.

The V gene end was trimmed by 6 bases and the J gene end by 7 bases; junction bases not matched to a gene: 11. This CDR3 is 16 amino acids long. CDR1 and CDR2 (germline): MDHEN, SYDVKM. For the second PCR, which ran for about 7 to 11 cycles, a sample-barcoded 5' primer and a J-beta primer mix were used. TCRdb re-called the 5' RACE reads with MiXCR, one entry per CDR3 protein. The data hold fewer than 1,200,000 distinct CDR3 sequences, with about 25% observed a single time. The sample holds a few counts of this clonotype. The antigen is undetermined. Another study also made use of these data, one on T cells of mothers and their children. From that report: Second-PCR primer M1S introduced sample barcodes and 2-4 random nucleotides. An overlap that was slightly higher, though non-significant, was seen in related mother-child pairs versus unrelated pairs.

The chain uses TRBV28 and TRBJ1-6, with 8 bases matching TRBD1. This TCR was recovered from a girl aged 2 to 10 in good health. Sequences were obtained from blood. CDR3 coding DNA: TGTGCCAGCAGGCTAACACACAGGGGGTGGAATTCACCCCTCCACTTT. This translates into CASRLTHRGWNSPLHF.